A selection of T cell receptor beta chains follows, all from one sample in a study of molecular identifiers for immune sequencing clone quantification. TCRdb re-called the PCR reads with MiXCR, one entry per CDR3 protein. The sample consists of under 15,000 distinct CDR3 sequences, under 20% of them appearing once. Specimen: naive CD8+ T cells from blood, with Jurkat cell RNA spiked in. These receptors were taken from a human donor in good health. Some libraries in this study had Jurkat cell RNA spiked in. Both conserved end residues are part of each CDR3. Fields, in order: clone size, J gene, V gene, CDR3 protein. Clone size is not always given. Where it is, it says once, few, many or a class for expanded clones.

abundance: NA
j_gene: TRBJ2-3
v_gene: TRBV2
CDR3aa: CASMPVGERTDTQYF

abundance: many
j_gene: TRBJ1-5
v_gene: TRBV19
CDR3aa: CASKESNQPQHF

abundance: medium-sized
j_gene: TRBJ1-5
v_gene: TRBV29-1
CDR3aa: CSVGTGEHSNQPQHF

abundance: once
j_gene: TRBJ2-7
v_gene: TRBV27
CDR3aa: CASSLASRSSYEQYF

abundance: medium-sized
j_gene: TRBJ2-2
v_gene: TRBV7-9
CDR3aa: CASSFGGANTGELFF

abundance: many
j_gene: TRBJ1-5
v_gene: TRBV11-3
CDR3aa: CASSWGPPNQPQHF

abundance: medium-sized
j_gene: TRBJ2-6
v_gene: TRBV7-9
CDR3aa: CASSPGTYSGANVLTF

abundance: NA
j_gene: TRBJ2-1
v_gene: TRBV5-1
CDR3aa: CASSLIAGEQFF

abundance: many
j_gene: TRBJ2-7
v_gene: TRBV27
CDR3aa: CASSLGSQPSREQYF

abundance: medium-sized
j_gene: TRBJ2-2
v_gene: TRBV5-1
CDR3aa: CASSPNFGTHPRSTGELFF

abundance: medium-sized
j_gene: TRBJ2-3
v_gene: TRBV10-2
CDR3aa: CASSESFASDTQYF

abundance: many
j_gene: TRBJ2-3
v_gene: TRBV7-2
CDR3aa: CASSRVGLAGGPDTQYF

abundance: many
j_gene: TRBJ2-3
v_gene: TRBV7-9
CDR3aa: CASSSVGLAIGDTQYF

abundance: many
j_gene: TRBJ1-5
v_gene: TRBV27
CDR3aa: CASSDGTYSNQPQHF

abundance: many
j_gene: TRBJ2-7
v_gene: TRBV7-9
CDR3aa: CASSPRLGFYEQYF

abundance: medium-sized
j_gene: TRBJ1-1
v_gene: TRBV7-9
CDR3aa: CASSLVYGGGTEAFF

abundance: NA
j_gene: NA
v_gene: TRBV7-8
CDR3aa: CASSQTSGGGADTQHF

abundance: medium-sized
j_gene: TRBJ2-7
v_gene: TRBV4-1
CDR3aa: CASSYRLAGGPNYEQYF

abundance: many
j_gene: TRBJ2-7
v_gene: TRBV7-9
CDR3aa: CASSLGTRAYEQYF

abundance: NA
j_gene: TRBJ2-1
v_gene: TRBV3-1
CDR3aa: CASSRVLIAGYNEQFF

abundance: many
j_gene: TRBJ1-2
v_gene: TRBV20-1
CDR3aa: CSARDRGGYGYTF

abundance: many
j_gene: TRBJ2-7
v_gene: TRBV7-8
CDR3aa: CASSLGTSGMLYEQYF

abundance: medium-sized
j_gene: TRBJ2-3
v_gene: TRBV4-2
CDR3aa: CASSQATTVGTDTQYF

abundance: NA
j_gene: TRBJ1-1
v_gene: TRBV30
CDR3aa: CAWSEGTNTEAFF

abundance: few
j_gene: TRBJ2-3
v_gene: TRBV27
CDR3aa: CASSPPPRTFPPATQYF

abundance: many
j_gene: TRBJ1-4
v_gene: TRBV4-1
CDR3aa: CASSVERQGGEKLFF

abundance: few
j_gene: TRBJ2-7
v_gene: TRBV15
CDR3aa: CATSRGTGGYEQYF